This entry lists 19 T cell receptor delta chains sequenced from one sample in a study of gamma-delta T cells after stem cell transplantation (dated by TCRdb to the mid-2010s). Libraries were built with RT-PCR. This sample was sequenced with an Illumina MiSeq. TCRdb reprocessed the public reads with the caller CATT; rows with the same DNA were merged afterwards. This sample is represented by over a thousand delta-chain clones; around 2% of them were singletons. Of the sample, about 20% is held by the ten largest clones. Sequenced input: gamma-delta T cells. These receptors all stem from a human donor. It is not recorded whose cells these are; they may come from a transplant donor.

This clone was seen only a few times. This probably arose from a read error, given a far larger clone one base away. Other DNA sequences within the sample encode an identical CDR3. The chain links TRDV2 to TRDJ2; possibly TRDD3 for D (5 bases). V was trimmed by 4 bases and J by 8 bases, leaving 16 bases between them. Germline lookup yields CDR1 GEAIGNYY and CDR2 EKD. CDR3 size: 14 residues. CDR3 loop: CACDVLGGGAQLFF. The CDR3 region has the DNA TGTGCCTGTGATGTTCTGGGAGGTGGGGCACAACTCTTCTTT.

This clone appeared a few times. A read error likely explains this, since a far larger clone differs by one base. The CDR3 DNA follows: TGTGCCTGTGACGCCATCCTTTCTACTGGGGGTCACGATAAACTCATCTTT. This translates into CACDAILSTGGHDKLIF. This chain uses TRDV2 with TRDJ1; 8 positions match TRDD3. Per the germline V gene, CDR1 is GEAIGNYY and CDR2 is EKD. After removal of 3 bases from V and 4 bases from J, the junction contained 15 bases not matched to a gene. The CDR3 is made up of 17 amino acids.

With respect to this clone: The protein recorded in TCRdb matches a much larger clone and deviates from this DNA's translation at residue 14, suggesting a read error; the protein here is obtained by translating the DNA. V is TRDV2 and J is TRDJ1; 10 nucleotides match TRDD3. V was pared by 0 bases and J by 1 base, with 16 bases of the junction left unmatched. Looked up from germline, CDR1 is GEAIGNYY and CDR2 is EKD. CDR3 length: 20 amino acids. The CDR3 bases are TGTGCCTGTGACACCCTCCTCCTTCGAACTGGGGGATCTTTCACCGATAAACTCATCTTT. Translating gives CACDTLLLRTGGSFTDKLIF.

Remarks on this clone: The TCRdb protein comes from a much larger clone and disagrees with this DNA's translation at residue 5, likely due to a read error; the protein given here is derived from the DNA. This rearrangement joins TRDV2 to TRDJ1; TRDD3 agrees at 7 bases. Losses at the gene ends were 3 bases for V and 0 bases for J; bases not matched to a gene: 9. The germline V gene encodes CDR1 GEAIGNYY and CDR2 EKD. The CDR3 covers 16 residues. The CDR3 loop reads CACDEVGESYTDKLIF. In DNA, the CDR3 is TGTGCCTGTGACGAGGTGGGGGAATCGTACACCGATAAACTCATCTTT.

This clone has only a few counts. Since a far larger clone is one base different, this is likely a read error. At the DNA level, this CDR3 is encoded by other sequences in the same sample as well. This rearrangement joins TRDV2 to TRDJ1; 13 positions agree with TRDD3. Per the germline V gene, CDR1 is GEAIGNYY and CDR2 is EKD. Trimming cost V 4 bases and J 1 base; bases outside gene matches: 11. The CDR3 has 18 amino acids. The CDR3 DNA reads TGTGCCTGTGATACCGTCGGTACTGGGGGATACGCCACCGATAAACTCATCTTT. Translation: CACDTVGTGGYATDKLIF.

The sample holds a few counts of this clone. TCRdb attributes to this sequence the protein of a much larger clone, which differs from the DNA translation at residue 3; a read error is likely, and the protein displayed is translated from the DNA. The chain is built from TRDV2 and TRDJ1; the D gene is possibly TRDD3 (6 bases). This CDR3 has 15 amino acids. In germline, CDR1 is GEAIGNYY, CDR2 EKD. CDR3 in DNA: TGTGCCCGTGACGGTCTGGGGAAAAACACCGATAAACTCATCTTT. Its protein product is CARDGLGKNTDKLIF.

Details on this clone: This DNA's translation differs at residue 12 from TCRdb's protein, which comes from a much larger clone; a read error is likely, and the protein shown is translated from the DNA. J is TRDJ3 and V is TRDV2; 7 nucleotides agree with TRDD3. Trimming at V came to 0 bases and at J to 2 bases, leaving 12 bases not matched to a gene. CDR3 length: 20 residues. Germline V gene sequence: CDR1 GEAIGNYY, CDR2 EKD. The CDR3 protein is CACDTAGLGERPWDTRQMFF. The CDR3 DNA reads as TGTGCCTGTGACACCGCGGGCTTGGGGGAGCGCCCCTGGGACACCCGACAGATGTTTTTC.

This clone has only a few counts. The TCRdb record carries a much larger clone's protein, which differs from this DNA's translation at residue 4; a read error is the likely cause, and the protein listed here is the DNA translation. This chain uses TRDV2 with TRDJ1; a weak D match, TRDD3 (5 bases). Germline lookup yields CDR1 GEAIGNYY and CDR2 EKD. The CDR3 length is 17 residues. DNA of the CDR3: TGTGCCTGTGGCACCGGTGCGGGGGTCTTGTACACCGATAAACTCATCTTT. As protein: CACGTGAGVLYTDKLIF.

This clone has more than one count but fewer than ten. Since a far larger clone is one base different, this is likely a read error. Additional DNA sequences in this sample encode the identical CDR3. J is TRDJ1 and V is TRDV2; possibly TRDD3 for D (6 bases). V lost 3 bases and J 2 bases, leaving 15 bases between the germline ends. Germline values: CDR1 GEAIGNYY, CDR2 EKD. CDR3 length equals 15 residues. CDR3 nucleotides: TGTGCCTGTGACGGTCTGGGGAAAAATACCGATAAACTCATCTTT. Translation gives CACDGLGKNTDKLIF.

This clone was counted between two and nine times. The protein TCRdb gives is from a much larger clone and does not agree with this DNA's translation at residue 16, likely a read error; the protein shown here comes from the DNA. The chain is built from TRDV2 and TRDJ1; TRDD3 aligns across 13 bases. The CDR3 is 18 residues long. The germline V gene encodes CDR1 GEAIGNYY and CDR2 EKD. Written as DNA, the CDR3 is TGTGCCTGTGACACCGTCGGTACTGGGGGATACGCCACCGATAAACCCATCTTT. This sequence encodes CACDTVGTGGYATDKPIF.

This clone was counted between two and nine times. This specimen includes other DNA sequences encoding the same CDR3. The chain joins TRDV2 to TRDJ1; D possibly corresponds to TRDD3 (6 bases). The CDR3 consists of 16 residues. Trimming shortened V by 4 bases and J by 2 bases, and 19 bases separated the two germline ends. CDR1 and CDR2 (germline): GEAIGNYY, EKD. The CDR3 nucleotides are TGTGCCTGTGATCTACCGGGGGACCGAGGAACCGATAAACTCATCTTT. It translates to CACDLPGDRGTDKLIF.

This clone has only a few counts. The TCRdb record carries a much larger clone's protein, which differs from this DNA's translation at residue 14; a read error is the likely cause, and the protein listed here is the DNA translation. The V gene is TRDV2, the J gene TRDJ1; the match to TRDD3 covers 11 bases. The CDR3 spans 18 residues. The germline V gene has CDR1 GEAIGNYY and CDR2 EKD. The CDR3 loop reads CACDTSWGIRRGSEKLIF. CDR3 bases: TGTGCCTGTGACACGTCGTGGGGGATACGCCGGGGGTCCGAAAAACTCATCTTT.

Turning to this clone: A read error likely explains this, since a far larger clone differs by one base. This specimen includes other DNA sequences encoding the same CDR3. The CDR3 spells CACEQLGDRGSAADKLIF. The CDR3 DNA follows: TGTGCCTGTGAACAGCTGGGGGATAGGGGGTCCGCCGCCGATAAACTCATCTTT. V is TRDV2 and J is TRDJ1; 10 bases are shared with TRDD3. Unmatched junction bases numbered 16, after V lost 4 bases and J lost 3 bases. CDR1 and CDR2 (germline): GEAIGNYY, EKD. This CDR3 is 18 amino acids long.

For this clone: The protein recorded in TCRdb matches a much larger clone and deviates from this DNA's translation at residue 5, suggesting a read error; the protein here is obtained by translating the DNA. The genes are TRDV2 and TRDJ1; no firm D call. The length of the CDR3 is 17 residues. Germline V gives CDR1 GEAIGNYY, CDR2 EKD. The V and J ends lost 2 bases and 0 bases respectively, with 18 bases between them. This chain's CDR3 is CACDNVPRTSDTDKLIF. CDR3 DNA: TGTGCCTGTGACAACGTACCCCGTACCTCAGACACCGATAAACTCATCTTT.

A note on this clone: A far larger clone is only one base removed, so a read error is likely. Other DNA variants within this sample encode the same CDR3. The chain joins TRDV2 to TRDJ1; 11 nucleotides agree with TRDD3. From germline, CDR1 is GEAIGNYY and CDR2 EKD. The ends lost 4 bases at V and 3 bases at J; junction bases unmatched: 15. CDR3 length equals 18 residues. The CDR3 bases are TGTGCCTGTGAACAACTGGGGGATAGGGGGTCCGCTGCCGATAAACTCATCTTT. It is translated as CACEQLGDRGSAADKLIF.

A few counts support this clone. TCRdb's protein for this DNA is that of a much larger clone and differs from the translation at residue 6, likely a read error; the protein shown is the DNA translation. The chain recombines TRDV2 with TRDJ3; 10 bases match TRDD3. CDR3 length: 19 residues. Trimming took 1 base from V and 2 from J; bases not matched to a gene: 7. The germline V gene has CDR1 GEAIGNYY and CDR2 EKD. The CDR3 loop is CACDTMVGDTTWDTRQMFF. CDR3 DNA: TGTGCCTGTGACACTATGGTGGGGGATACCACCTGGGACACCCGACAGATGTTTTTC.

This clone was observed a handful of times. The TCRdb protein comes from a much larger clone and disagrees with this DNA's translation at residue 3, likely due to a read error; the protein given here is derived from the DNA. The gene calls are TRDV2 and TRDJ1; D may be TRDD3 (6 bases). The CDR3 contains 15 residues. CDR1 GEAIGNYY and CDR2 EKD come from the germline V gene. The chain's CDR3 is CASDGLGKNTDKLIF. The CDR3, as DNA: TGTGCCAGTGACGGTCTGGGGAAAAACACCGATAAACTCATCTTT.

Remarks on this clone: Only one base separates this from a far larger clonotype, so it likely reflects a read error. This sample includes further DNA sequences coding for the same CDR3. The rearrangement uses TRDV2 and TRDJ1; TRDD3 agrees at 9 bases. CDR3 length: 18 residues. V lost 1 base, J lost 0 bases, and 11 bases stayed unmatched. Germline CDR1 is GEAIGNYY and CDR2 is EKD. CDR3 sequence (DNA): TGTGCCTGTGACACACTGATGGGGATACGCGGGGACACCGATAAACTCATCTTT. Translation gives CACDTLMGIRGDTDKLIF.

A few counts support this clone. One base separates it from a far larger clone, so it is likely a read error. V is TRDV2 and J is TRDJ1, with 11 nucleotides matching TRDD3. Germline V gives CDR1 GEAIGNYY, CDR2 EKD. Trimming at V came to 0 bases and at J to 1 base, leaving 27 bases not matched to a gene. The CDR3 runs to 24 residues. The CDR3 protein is CACDTVLPEPRAGGYKEVTDKLIF. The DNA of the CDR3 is TGTGCCTGTGACACCGTCCTACCCGAACCTCGTGCTGGGGGATACAAGGAAGTCACCGATAAACTCATCTTT.